The rows below give T cell receptor beta chains drawn from one sample of a study of T cells after yellow fever vaccination. TCRdb re-called the 5' RACE reads through MiXCR, storing one row per CDR3 protein. The data contain some 400,000 distinct CDR3 sequences, around 19% of them singletons. The sample consisted of PBMCs, taken before the yellow fever booster vaccination. These receptors came from a man younger than 35 who received the YFV17D yellow fever vaccine. Each CDR3 is given with its conserved first and last residue. Each record gives: CDR3 DNA, CDR3 protein, V gene, J gene, D gene, clone size. A D gene is named only where the DNA matches it firmly. Where a row states a size, it is once, few, many or the class of an expanded clone; other rows omit it.

DNA: TGTGCCAGCAGGTCCGGGACAGGCTATGGCTACACCTTC; CDR3: CASRSGTGYGYTF; V: TRBV6-5; J: TRBJ1-2; D: TRBD1; size: few
DNA: TGTGCCAGCAGTGTCAGGGAAGAGCAGTACTTC; CDR3: CASSVREEQYF; V: TRBV2; J: TRBJ2-7; D: .; size: .
DNA: TGTGCCAGCAGCCAAATTTCGGCTCGCAATGAGCAGTTCTTC; CDR3: CASSQISARNEQFF; V: TRBV3-1; J: TRBJ2-1; D: .; size: .
DNA: TGCGCCAGCAGCTTGTGGGACTACACCGGGGAGCTGTTTTTT; CDR3: CASSLWDYTGELFF; V: TRBV5-1; J: TRBJ2-2; D: .; size: few
DNA: TGTGCCAGCAGCCAAGAGGCAGTCACGAACACCGGGGAGCTGTTTTTT; CDR3: CASSQEAVTNTGELFF; V: TRBV4-2; J: TRBJ2-2; D: .; size: few
DNA: TGTGCCAGCTCACTTCCGGGCACCTACGAGCAGTACTTC; CDR3: CASSLPGTYEQYF; V: TRBV18; J: TRBJ2-7; D: .; size: few
DNA: TGTGCCAGCAGTTTTGTTGCAGGAAAACTGTTTTTT; CDR3: CASSFVAGKLFF; V: TRBV27; J: TRBJ1-4; D: .; size: few
DNA: TGTGCCAGCAGCTTGCAGGGGGACACACCTTATGGCTACACCTTC; CDR3: CASSLQGDTPYGYTF; V: TRBV7-2; J: TRBJ1-2; D: TRBD1; size: many
DNA: TGTGCCAGCAGTTACGCCGGACTTCAAGAGACCCAGTACTTC; CDR3: CASSYAGLQETQYF; V: TRBV6-2/TRBV6-3; J: TRBJ2-5; D: .; size: few
DNA: TGTGCCAGCAGCCGCGGACGGATCAATCAGCCCCAGCATTTT; CDR3: CASSRGRINQPQHF; V: TRBV6-5; J: TRBJ1-5; D: .; size: few
DNA: TGTGCCAGCAGCAGAAGGTTTGAAGCTTTCTTT; CDR3: CASSRRFEAFF; V: TRBV5-6; J: TRBJ1-1; D: .; size: few
DNA: TGTGCCACCAGTGTGGGGCCAACCTATGGCTACACCTTC; CDR3: CATSVGPTYGYTF; V: TRBV24-1; J: TRBJ1-2; D: .; size: few
DNA: TGTGCCATCAGTGAGTCTCCTAGCGGGGGGGCGGATACGCAGTATTTT; CDR3: CAISESPSGGADTQYF; V: TRBV10-3; J: TRBJ2-3; D: TRBD2; size: few
DNA: TGTGCCAGCAGCCCAGGACTTTGGGGGGAGACCCAGTACTTC; CDR3: CASSPGLWGETQYF; V: TRBV6-5; J: TRBJ2-5; D: .; size: few
DNA: TGTGCCAGCAGCGCGGGGCTGTCAGAGACCCAGTACTTC; CDR3: CASSAGLSETQYF; V: TRBV9; J: TRBJ2-5; D: .; size: few
DNA: TGTGCCAGCAGCCAACAACCGGGACAGGTGACCTACGAGCAGTACTTC; CDR3: CASSQQPGQVTYEQYF; V: TRBV4-2; J: TRBJ2-7; D: TRBD1; size: few
DNA: TGTGCCAGCAGCTTATTGTTAGGTTTGGGCAATGAGCAGTTCTTC; CDR3: CASSLLLGLGNEQFF; V: TRBV7-9; J: TRBJ2-1; D: .; size: few
DNA: TGTGCCAGCAGTCCACCCTTCCTGGGCAGAAAGCAGTATTTT; CDR3: CASSPPFLGRKQYF; V: TRBV2; J: TRBJ2-3; D: .; size: .
DNA: TGCAGTGCGCTGACACCCACTAACTATGGCTACACCTTC; CDR3: CSALTPTNYGYTF; V: TRBV20-1; J: TRBJ1-2; D: .; size: few
DNA: TGTGCCAGCAGCGAACAGGGGGGCACCGGGGAGCTGTTTTTT; CDR3: CASSEQGGTGELFF; V: TRBV7-9; J: TRBJ2-2; D: TRBD1; size: many
DNA: TGTGCCAGCAGCGGATCGGGGACAGGGCGAGCAGATACGCAGTATTTT; CDR3: CASSGSGTGRADTQYF; V: TRBV7-2; J: TRBJ2-3; D: TRBD1; size: many
DNA: TGTGCCAGCAGCAACCGACAGAACACTGAAGCTTTCTTT; CDR3: CASSNRQNTEAFF; V: TRBV12-3/TRBV12-4; J: TRBJ1-1; D: .; size: .
DNA: TGTGCCAGCAGTTCCCACAGGGCCACGAACACTGAAGCTTTCTTT; CDR3: CASSSHRATNTEAFF; V: TRBV12-3/TRBV12-4; J: TRBJ1-1; D: .; size: many
DNA: TGTGCCTGGAGTGTCGGGCCCTATGGCTACACCTTC; CDR3: CAWSVGPYGYTF; V: TRBV30; J: TRBJ1-2; D: .; size: .
DNA: TGCAGTGCTAGAGATGGGACTAGCGGGGGCCAGACGCAGTATTTT; CDR3: CSARDGTSGGQTQYF; V: TRBV20-1; J: TRBJ2-3; D: TRBD2; size: few
DNA: TGTGCCTGGAGTATAGGTTCCGAGGGGTTTAGGGGCTACACCTTC; CDR3: CAWSIGSEGFRGYTF; V: TRBV30; J: TRBJ1-2; D: .; size: few
DNA: TGTGCCAGCAGCCATTTCAGGGGCATCACAGATACGCAGTATTTT; CDR3: CASSHFRGITDTQYF; V: TRBV3-1; J: TRBJ2-3; D: .; size: few
DNA: TGTGCCAGCAGCCCGGGACTCCTGCAGACAGATACGCAGTATTTT; CDR3: CASSPGLLQTDTQYF; V: TRBV9; J: TRBJ2-3; D: .; size: .
DNA: TGCGCCAGCAGCCAAGCTCCTCGGGGCTCTGGAAACACCATATATTTT; CDR3: CASSQAPRGSGNTIYF; V: TRBV4-3; J: TRBJ1-3; D: .; size: few
DNA: TGTGCCAGCGACACCGGGACAGGGGGAGGCTACACCTTC; CDR3: CASDTGTGGGYTF; V: TRBV25-1; J: TRBJ1-2; D: TRBD1; size: .
DNA: TGTGCCAGCAGTGATTTGGGAAGGGGCTCTAGCACTGAAGCTTTCTTT; CDR3: CASSDLGRGSSTEAFF; V: TRBV25-1; J: TRBJ1-1; D: .; size: few
DNA: TGTGCCACCAGCTCCGGGGCGAACACTGAAGCTTTCTTT; CDR3: CATSSGANTEAFF; V: TRBV15; J: TRBJ1-1; D: .; size: few
DNA: TGCGCCAGCAGCCAAGAAGCGGGGGGTGGTTATGCGAATGAGCAGTTCTTC; CDR3: CASSQEAGGGYANEQFF; V: TRBV4-3; J: TRBJ2-1; D: TRBD2; size: few
DNA: TGTGCCAGCAGTGCCCGGCAGGGGAGCGCAGATACGCAGTATTTT; CDR3: CASSARQGSADTQYF; V: TRBV6-1; J: TRBJ2-3; D: .; size: few
DNA: TGCAGTGCTAGACCTGTGGGACAGCTCGGGGATGGCTACACCTTC; CDR3: CSARPVGQLGDGYTF; V: TRBV20-1; J: TRBJ1-2; D: TRBD1; size: .
DNA: TGTGCCATCTCGCCAGGGACTAGCGGGGGGGAGACCCAGTACTTC; CDR3: CAISPGTSGGETQYF; V: TRBV10-3; J: TRBJ2-5; D: TRBD2; size: .
DNA: TGTGCCAGCAGTGCCCAGGGGATCGGGGAGCTGTTTTTT; CDR3: CASSAQGIGELFF; V: TRBV6-2/TRBV6-3; J: TRBJ2-2; D: .; size: .
DNA: TGCAGTGCTAGAGGGGACAGGGGGGACTATGGCTACACCTTC; CDR3: CSARGDRGDYGYTF; V: TRBV20-1; J: TRBJ1-2; D: TRBD1; size: few
DNA: TGTGCCAGCAGCATACCCGGGACAGGGGCGGATGAGCAGTACTTC; CDR3: CASSIPGTGADEQYF; V: TRBV5-5; J: TRBJ2-7; D: TRBD1; size: .
DNA: TGTGCCAGCAGTTTGACAGGAAAGAACCAAGAGACCCAGTACTTC; CDR3: CASSLTGKNQETQYF; V: TRBV12-3/TRBV12-4; J: TRBJ2-5; D: .; size: few
DNA: TGTGCCAGCAGCGGGCAGGTTTCACCCCTCCACTTT; CDR3: CASSGQVSPLHF; V: TRBV7-9; J: TRBJ1-6; D: .; size: few
DNA: TGTGCCAGCAGCCCTCGACTAGCGGGCACCGGGGAGCTGTTTTTT; CDR3: CASSPRLAGTGELFF; V: TRBV9; J: TRBJ2-2; D: TRBD2; size: many
DNA: TGCAGCGGAGCGACAGTGGGGGCTGAAGCTTTCTTT; CDR3: CSGATVGAEAFF; V: TRBV29-1; J: TRBJ1-1; D: .; size: few
DNA: TGTGCCAGTAGTATCTCGGGCTCCGGGGAGCTGTTTTTT; CDR3: CASSISGSGELFF; V: TRBV19; J: TRBJ2-2; D: .; size: .
DNA: TGTGCCAGCAACCGACTAGCGGGGGATGGAGATACGCAGTATTTT; CDR3: CASNRLAGDGDTQYF; V: TRBV27; J: TRBJ2-3; D: TRBD2; size: few
DNA: TGTGCCAGCAGTTTATCGGACAGGGAGCTCCTAGAAGCTTTCTTT; CDR3: CASSLSDRELLEAFF; V: TRBV28; J: TRBJ1-1; D: TRBD1; size: few
DNA: TGTGCCAGCAGTTACTCCGACAGGGTAGGGACTGAAGCTTTCTTT; CDR3: CASSYSDRVGTEAFF; V: TRBV6-6; J: TRBJ1-1; D: TRBD1; size: .
DNA: TGTGCCAGCAGCTTAGTCGTAGGACAGGGGTGGACTGAAGCTTTCTTT; CDR3: CASSLVVGQGWTEAFF; V: TRBV7-8; J: TRBJ1-1; D: TRBD1; size: .
DNA: TGTGCCAGCGAGCGCCGGCCGGGACAGGTAGGGTACGAGCAGTACTTC; CDR3: CASERRPGQVGYEQYF; V: TRBV5-8; J: TRBJ2-7; D: TRBD1; size: .
DNA: TGCAGTGCGCGTGGGGGGGGCGCGGGTTATACGCAGTATTTT; CDR3: CSARGGGAGYTQYF; V: TRBV20-1; J: TRBJ2-3; D: .; size: many
DNA: TGCGCCAGCAGCGATGCCCCGGACGGGGCAGAGACCCAGTACTTC; CDR3: CASSDAPDGAETQYF; V: TRBV5-1; J: TRBJ2-5; D: .; size: few